This TCR beta chain was sequenced in a study of cytomegalovirus exposure and HLA in healthy donors. Overall study findings and caveats: For most TCR sequences rarity was the rule, although some public TCRs occurred in many donors.

PCR primers comprised 60 Vbeta and 13 Jbeta primers. The data were produced by immunoSEQ multiplex PCR, yet TCRdb's version contains in-frame clones alone and is incomplete. Of about 120,000 clones listed, roughly 72% are singletons. After removal of 7 bases from V and 5 bases from J, the junction contained 7 bases not matched to a gene. The CDR3 runs 13 residues. The germline V gene encodes CDR1 GTSNPN and CDR2 SVGIG (reference sequence). A remark on this clone: The antigen remains undetermined.

The chain combines TRBV30 with TRBJ1-5; 8 nucleotides line up with TRBD1. The receptor comes from a man aged 35 to 55 in good health and CMV-seropositive. Sequencing used PBMCs. The CDR3 nucleotides read TGTGCCTTGAAACAGGGGGGAGATCAGCCCCAGCATTTT. Amino acid sequence: CALKQGGDQPQHF.